Sequencing of this T cell receptor beta chain was carried out in a study of T-cell memory formation after mild COVID-19. Trimming took off 4 bases at V and 2 bases at J, with 12 bases between the two ends. CDR3 length: 14 amino acids. Germline V gives CDR1 SGDLS, CDR2 YYNGEE. This clonotype came up a few times. Using constant-segment primers, 5'RACE produced TCR alpha and TCR beta cDNA libraries carrying sample barcodes and UMIs. TCRdb fed the 5' RACE reads into MiXCR, producing one record per CDR3 protein. Of tens of thousands of distinct CDR3 sequences detected, more than 10% appear once; the ten largest clones hold around a quarter.

The sequenced sample consisted of PBMCs or a T cell subset sorted from them (not recorded which). The receptor was derived from a man aged 18 to 29 who had mild COVID-19 (a few samples of this study predate the infection). Cell type and time point are not known. The chain joins TRBV9 to TRBJ1-2, with TRBD1 as a possible D gene (6 bases). The DNA for the CDR3 is TGTGCCAGCAGCCCTTCAACAGGGAACTATGGCTACACCTTC. Protein product: CASSPSTGNYGYTF.